These 5 T cell receptor beta chains were all obtained from the same sample, sequenced in a study of T cell changes during pregnancy in multiple sclerosis (dated by TCRdb to between 2018 and 2021). The method was the immunoSEQ multiplex PCR assay. TCRdb provides this immuneACCESS table in a form limited to in-frame rearrangements. Some clones are lacking; in checked studies, under half of them reflect an unresolved V gene, and why the rest are absent is not known. Present in this sample are about 120,000 clones, about 93% of which were seen just once. The top ten constitute approximately 5.8% of the sample. This specimen was peripheral blood, taken before pregnancy. All receptors derive from a female donor with multiple sclerosis, enrolled in a pregnancy study.

The V and J genes are TRBV7-9 and TRBJ2-7, with no clear D. There are 13 residues in the CDR3. Trimming shortened V by 1 base and J by 2 bases, and 6 bases separated the two germline ends. Germline V lookup: CDR1 SEHNR, CDR2 FQNEAQ (reference sequence). The CDR3 sequence: CASSLDTTYEQYF. As DNA, the CDR3 is TGTGCCAGCAGCTTAGACACTACCTACGAGCAGTACTTC.

The chain carries TRBV19 and TRBJ2-1; 7 bases match TRBD2. The CDR3 runs 16 residues. The germline gives CDR1 LNHDA, CDR2 SQIVND (reference sequence). The V gene end was trimmed by 5 bases and the J gene end by 5 bases; junction bases not matched to a gene: 12. CDR3 in amino acids: CASSPRTRRINNEQFF. CDR3 DNA sequence: TGTGCCAGTAGTCCCCGGACTAGAAGGATTAACAATGAGCAGTTCTTC.

This sequence joins TRBV19 and TRBJ2-1; possibly TRBD2 for D (7 bases). The V end lost 3 bases, the J end lost 5 bases, and 17 bases lay between the germline ends. This CDR3 contains 16 residues. Germline CDR1 LNHDA, CDR2 SQIVND (reference sequence). CDR3 amino acids: CASSMWGGLVNNEQFF. The CDR3 DNA sequence: TGTGCCAGTAGTATGTGGGGGGGCCTAGTTAACAATGAGCAGTTCTTC. The full variable domain, completed using reference TRBV19 and TRBJ2-1, is DGGITQSPKYLFRKEGQNVTLSCEQNLNHDAMYWYRQDPGQGLRLIYYSQIVNDFQKGDIAEGYSVSREKKESFPLTVTSAQKNPTAFYLCASSMWGGLVNNEQFFGPGTRLTVL.

V usage is TRBV9 and J usage is TRBJ1-6, with D hard to call. Per the germline V gene, CDR1 is SGDLS and CDR2 is YYNGEE. The CDR3 covers 17 residues. V shed 3 bases and J shed 3 bases, with 16 bases lying between them. The CDR3 coding sequence is TGTGCCAGCAGCGGTACCCCAGACCGGGTCTATAATTCACCCCTCCACTTT. It encodes CASSGTPDRVYNSPLHF.

The chain is built from TRBV5-4 and TRBJ2-3; D is uncertain. The CDR3 is made up of 13 amino acids. Trimming took off 9 bases at V and 5 bases at J, with 16 bases between the two ends. Looked up from germline, CDR1 is SGHNT and CDR2 is YYREEE (reference sequence). DNA of the CDR3: TGTGCCACACGACTCTATAGCCTAGATACGCAGTATTTT. It codes for CATRLYSLDTQYF. Variable domain in full (rest from reference TRBV5-4 and TRBJ2-3): ETGVTQSPTHLIKTRGQQVTLRCSSQSGHNTVSWYQQALGQGPQFIFQYYREEENGRGNFPPRFSGLQFPNYSSELNVNALELDDSALYLCATRLYSLDTQYFGPGTRLTVL.